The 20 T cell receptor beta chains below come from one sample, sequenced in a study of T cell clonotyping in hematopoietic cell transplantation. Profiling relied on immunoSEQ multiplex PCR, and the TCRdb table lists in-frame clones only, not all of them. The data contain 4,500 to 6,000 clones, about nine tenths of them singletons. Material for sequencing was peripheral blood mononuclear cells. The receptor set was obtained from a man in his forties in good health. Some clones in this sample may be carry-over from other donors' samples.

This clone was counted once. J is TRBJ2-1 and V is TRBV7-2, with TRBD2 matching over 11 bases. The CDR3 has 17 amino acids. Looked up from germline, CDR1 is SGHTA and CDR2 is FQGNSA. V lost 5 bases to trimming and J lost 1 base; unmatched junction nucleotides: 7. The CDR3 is CASSARLAGLSYNEQFF. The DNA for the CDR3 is TGTGCCAGCAGCGCCCGACTAGCGGGACTTTCCTACAATGAGCAGTTCTTC. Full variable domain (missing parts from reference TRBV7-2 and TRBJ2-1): GAGVSQSPSNKVTEKGKDVELRCDPISGHTALYWYRQSLGQGLEFLIYFQGNSAPDKSGLPSDRFSAERTGGSVSTLTIQRTQQEDSAVYLCASSARLAGLSYNEQFFGPGTRLTVL.

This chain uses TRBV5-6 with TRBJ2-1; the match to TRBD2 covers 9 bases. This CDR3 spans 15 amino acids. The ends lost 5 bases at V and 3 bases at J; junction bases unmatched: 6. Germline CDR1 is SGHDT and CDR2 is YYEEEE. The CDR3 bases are TGTGCCAGCAGGACGCGGGGGGGCCTCTACAATGAGCAGTTCTTC. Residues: CASRTRGGLYNEQFF.

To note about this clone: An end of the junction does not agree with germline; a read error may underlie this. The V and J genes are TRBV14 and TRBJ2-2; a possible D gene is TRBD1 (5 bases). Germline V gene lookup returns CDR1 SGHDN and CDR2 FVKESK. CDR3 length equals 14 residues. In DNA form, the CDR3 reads TGTGCCGGCAGGGTGGAGTGGGACACCGGGGAGCTGTTTTTT. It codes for CAGRVEWDTGELFF.

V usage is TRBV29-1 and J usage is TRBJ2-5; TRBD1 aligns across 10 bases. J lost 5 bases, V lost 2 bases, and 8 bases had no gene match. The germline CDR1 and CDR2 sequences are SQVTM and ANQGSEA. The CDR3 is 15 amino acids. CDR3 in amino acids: CSVEWDRGPWETQYF. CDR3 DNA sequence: TGCAGCGTTGAATGGGACAGGGGTCCATGGGAGACCCAGTACTTC.

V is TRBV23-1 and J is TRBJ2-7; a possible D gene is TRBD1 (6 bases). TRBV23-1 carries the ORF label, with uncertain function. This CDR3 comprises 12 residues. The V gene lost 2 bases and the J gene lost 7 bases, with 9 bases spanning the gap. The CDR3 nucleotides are TGCGCCAGCAGTCAAACCAGGGGAGAGCAGTACTTC. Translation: CASSQTRGEQYF.

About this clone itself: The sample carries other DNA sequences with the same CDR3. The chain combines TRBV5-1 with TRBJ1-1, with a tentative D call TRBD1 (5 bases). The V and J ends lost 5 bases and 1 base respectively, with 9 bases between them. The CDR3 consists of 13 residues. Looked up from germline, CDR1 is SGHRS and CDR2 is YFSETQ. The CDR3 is CASRGGENTEAFF. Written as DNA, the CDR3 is TGCGCCAGCAGGGGGGGAGAGAACACTGAAGCTTTCTTT.

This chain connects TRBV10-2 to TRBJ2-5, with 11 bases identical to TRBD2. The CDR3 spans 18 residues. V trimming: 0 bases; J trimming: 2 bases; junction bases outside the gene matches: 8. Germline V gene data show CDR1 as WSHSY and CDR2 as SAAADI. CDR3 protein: CASSESAGLAGGQETQYF. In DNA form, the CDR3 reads TGCGCCAGCAGTGAGTCAGCCGGGCTAGCGGGGGGACAAGAGACCCAGTACTTC.

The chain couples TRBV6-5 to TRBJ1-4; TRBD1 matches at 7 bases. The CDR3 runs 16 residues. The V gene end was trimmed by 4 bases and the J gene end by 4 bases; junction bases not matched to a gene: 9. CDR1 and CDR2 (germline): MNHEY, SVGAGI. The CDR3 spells CASSLSRGQHNEKLFF. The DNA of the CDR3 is TGTGCCAGCAGTTTAAGCCGGGGACAGCATAATGAAAAACTGTTTTTT.

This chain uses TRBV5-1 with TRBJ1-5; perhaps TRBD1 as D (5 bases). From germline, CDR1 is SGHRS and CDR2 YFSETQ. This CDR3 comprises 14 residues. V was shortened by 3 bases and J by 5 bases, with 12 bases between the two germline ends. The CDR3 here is CASSSGLGDQPQHF. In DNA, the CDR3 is TGCGCCAGCAGCTCGGGACTGGGGGATCAGCCCCAGCATTTT.

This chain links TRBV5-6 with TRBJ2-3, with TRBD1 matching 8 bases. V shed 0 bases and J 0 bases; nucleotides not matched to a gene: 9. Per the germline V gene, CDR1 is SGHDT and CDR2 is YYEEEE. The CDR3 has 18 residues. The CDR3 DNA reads TGTGCCAGCAGCTTGGTGGACAGGGCCATTCTTAGCACAGATACGCAGTATTTT. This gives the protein CASSLVDRAILSTDTQYF.

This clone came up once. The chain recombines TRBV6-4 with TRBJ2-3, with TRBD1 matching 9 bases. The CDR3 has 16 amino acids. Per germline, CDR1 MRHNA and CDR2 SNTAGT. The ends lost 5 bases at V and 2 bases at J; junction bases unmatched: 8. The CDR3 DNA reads TGTGCCAGCAGTTTACAACAGGGGGCGGACACAGATACGCAGTATTTT. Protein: CASSLQQGADTDTQYF.

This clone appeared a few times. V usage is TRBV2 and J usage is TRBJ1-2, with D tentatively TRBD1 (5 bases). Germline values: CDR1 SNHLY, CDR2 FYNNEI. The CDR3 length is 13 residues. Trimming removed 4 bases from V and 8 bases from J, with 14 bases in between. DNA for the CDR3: TGTGCCAGCAGTGTTCAGGGAGAAGGGGGCTACACCTTC. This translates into CASSVQGEGGYTF.

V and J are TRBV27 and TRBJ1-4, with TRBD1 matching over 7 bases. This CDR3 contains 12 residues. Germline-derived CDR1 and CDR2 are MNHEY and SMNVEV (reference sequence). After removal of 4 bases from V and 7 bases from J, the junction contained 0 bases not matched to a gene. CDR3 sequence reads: CASSYRGEKLFF. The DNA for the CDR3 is TGTGCCAGCAGTTACAGGGGTGAAAAACTGTTTTTT.

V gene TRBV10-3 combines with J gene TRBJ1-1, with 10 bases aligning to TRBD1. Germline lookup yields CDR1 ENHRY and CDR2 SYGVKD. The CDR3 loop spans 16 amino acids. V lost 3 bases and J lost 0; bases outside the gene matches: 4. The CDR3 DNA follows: TGTGCCATCAGTGATGACAGGGGGCGGATGAACACTGAAGCTTTCTTT. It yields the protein CAISDDRGRMNTEAFF.

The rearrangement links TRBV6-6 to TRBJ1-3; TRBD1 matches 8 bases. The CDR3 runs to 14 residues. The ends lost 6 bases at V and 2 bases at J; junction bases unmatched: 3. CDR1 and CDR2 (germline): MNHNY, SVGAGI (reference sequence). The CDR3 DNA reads TGTGCCAGCAGCCAACAGGGGGCTGGAAACACCATATATTTT. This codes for CASSQQGAGNTIYF.

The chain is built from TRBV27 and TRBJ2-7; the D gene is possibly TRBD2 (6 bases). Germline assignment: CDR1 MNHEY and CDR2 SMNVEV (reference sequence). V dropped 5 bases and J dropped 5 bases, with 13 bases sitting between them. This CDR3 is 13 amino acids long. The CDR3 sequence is CASSPGGFHEQYF. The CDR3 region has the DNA TGTGCCAGCAGTCCTGGGGGGTTCCACGAGCAGTACTTC.

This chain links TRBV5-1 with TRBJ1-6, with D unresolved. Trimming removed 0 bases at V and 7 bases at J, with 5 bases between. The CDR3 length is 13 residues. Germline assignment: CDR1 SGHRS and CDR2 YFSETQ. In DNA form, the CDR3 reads TGCGCCAGCAGCTTGGATTGGAATTCACCCCTCCACTTT. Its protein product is CASSLDWNSPLHF.

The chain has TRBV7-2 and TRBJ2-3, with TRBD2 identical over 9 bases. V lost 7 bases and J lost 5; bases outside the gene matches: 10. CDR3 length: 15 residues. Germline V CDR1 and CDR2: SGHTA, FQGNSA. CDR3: CASTSLAGGLDTQYF. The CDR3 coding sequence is TGTGCCAGCACCTCCCTGGCGGGAGGGTTAGATACGCAGTATTTT.

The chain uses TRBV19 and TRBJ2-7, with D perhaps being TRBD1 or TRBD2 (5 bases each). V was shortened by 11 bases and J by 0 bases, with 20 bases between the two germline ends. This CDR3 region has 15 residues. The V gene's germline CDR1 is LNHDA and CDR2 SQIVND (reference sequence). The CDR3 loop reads CASALTGTPSYEQYF. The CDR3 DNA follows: TGTGCCTCCGCCCTAACCGGGACGCCCTCCTACGAGCAGTACTTC.

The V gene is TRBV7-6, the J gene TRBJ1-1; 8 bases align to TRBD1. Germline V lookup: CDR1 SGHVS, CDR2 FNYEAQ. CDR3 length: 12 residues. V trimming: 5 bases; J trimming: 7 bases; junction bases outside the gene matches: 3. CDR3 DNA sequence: TGTGCCAGCAGCGCGGACAGGGTTGAAGCTTTCTTT. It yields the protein CASSADRVEAFF.